This is a list of T cell receptor beta chains from one sample in a study of blood T cells in healthy people across ages. From the 5' RACE reads, TCRdb called clonotypes with MiXCR, one entry per CDR3 protein. This sample has approximately 1,700,000 distinct CDR3 sequences, with around 40% found just once. The sequencing sample was made of blood. The receptors come from a human donor in good health. CDR3s include the opening cysteine and the closing phenylalanine or tryptophan. D genes are given only for firm matches. Part of the rows lack a size; the others show once, few, many or a class for expanded clones.

V	size	D	J	CDR3	DNA
TRBV7-2	-	-	TRBJ1-6	CASSLDPGRPLHF	TGTGCCAGCAGCTTAGATCCGGGTCGACCCCTCCACTTT
TRBV7-9	-	-	TRBJ2-3	CEAHSGDTQYF	TGTGAAGCCCATAGCGGAGATACGCAGTATTTT
TRBV27	-	-	TRBJ2-1	CASSTGTRLEQFF	TGTGCCAGCAGTACAGGGACCAGACTTGAGCAGTTCTTC
TRBV24-1	-	-	TRBJ2-1	CATSDQQGRAYNEQFF	TGTGCCACCAGTGATCAACAGGGTCGGGCCTACAACGAGCAGTTCTTC
TRBV29-1	few	-	TRBJ1-1	CSVEWGRGTVAFF	TGCAGCGTTGAGTGGGGGCGGGGCACTGTAGCTTTCTTT
TRBV24-1	-	TRBD2	TRBJ2-1	CATSGSLAGEQFF	TGTGCCACCAGTGGTAGCCTAGCGGGGGAGCAGTTCTTC
TRBV20-1	-	TRBD1	TRBJ1-1	CSARAYRGWTEAFF	TGCAGTGCTAGAGCATACAGGGGGTGGACTGAAGCTTTCTTT
TRBV10-3	-	TRBD2	TRBJ2-1	CAISADLAGVYNEQFF	TGTGCCATCAGTGCTGATCTCGCGGGGGTCTACAATGAGCAGTTCTTC
TRBV9	-	TRBD2	TRBJ2-1	CASSPYGGASYNEQFF	TGTGCCAGCAGCCCCTACGGGGGGGCCTCCTACAATGAGCAGTTCTTC
TRBV6-5	-	TRBD2	TRBJ2-5	CASTKLAGELQETQYF	TGTGCCAGCACTAAACTAGCGGGGGAACTTCAAGAGACCCAGTACTTC
TRBV28	-	TRBD1	TRBJ1-2	CASSYRGGLYGYTF	TGTGCCAGCAGTTATCGAGGGGGCTTATATGGCTACACCTTC
TRBV2	-	-	TRBJ2-7	CASSALKGYEQYF	TGTGCCAGCAGTGCGTTGAAGGGCTACGAGCAGTACTTC
TRBV21-1	-	-	TRBJ1-1	CASSKSGKGPEAFF	TGTGCCAGCAGCAAGTCGGGCAAGGGACCTGAAGCTTTCTTT
TRBV5-1	few	-	TRBJ2-3	CASSLALAARTDTQYF	TGCGCCAGCAGCTTGGCCTTGGCTGCTCGGACAGATACGCAGTATTTT
TRBV12-3/TRBV12-4	-	-	TRBJ1-6	CASTLDRTNSPLHF	TGTGCCAGCACCTTAGACAGGACTAATTCACCCCTCCACTTT
TRBV5-1	-	-	TRBJ2-1	CASSLFGDGANEQFF	TGCGCCAGCAGCTTGTTCGGGGATGGGGCCAATGAGCAGTTCTTC
TRBV3-1	few	TRBD2	TRBJ2-1	CASSLPGLAGGLEQFF	TGTGCCAGCAGCCTACCAGGACTAGCGGGGGGGCTCGAGCAGTTCTTC
TRBV10-3	few	-	TRBJ1-2	CAISETQQGSGYTF	TGTGCCATCAGTGAGACCCAACAGGGCTCTGGCTACACCTTC
TRBV4-2	few	TRBD1	TRBJ2-7	CASSQVGTGLSEQYF	TGTGCCAGCAGCCAAGTCGGGACAGGGCTCAGCGAGCAGTACTTC
TRBV29-1	-	TRBD1	TRBJ2-5	CSGSGTGETQYF	TGCAGCGGGTCCGGGACAGGAGAGACCCAGTACTTC